The clone carrying this TCR beta chain was found a few times. What it recognizes is unknown. It was with a sample-barcoded 5' primer and a J-beta primer mix that a second PCR of about 7 to 12 cycles was run. From the 5' RACE reads, TCRdb called clonotypes with MiXCR, one entry per CDR3 protein. The sample holds 750,000 to 950,000 distinct CDR3 sequences, almost 30% seen once. This sample is drawn from a study of blood T cells in healthy people across ages. Overall study findings and caveats: With donor CMV status unknown, expanded clonotype changes were possibly confounded.

The same data also went into a second study, on T cells of mothers and their children.

The material sequenced was blood. The TCR was taken from a woman in her forties in good health.

CDR3 coding DNA: TGTGCCAGCAGCTTGCGCCCCGGGACTAGCGGGGGGGGAGATACGCAGTATTTT. It is translated as CASSLRPGTSGGGDTQYF. The V and J genes are TRBV5-5 and TRBJ2-3; 16 nucleotides agree with TRBD2. Germline CDR1 reads SGHKS; CDR2 reads YYEKEE (reference sequence). The junction had 7 bases not matched to a gene; V was cut back by 1 base and J by 5 bases. This CDR3 is 18 amino acids long.